Shown below are 27 T cell receptor beta chains from a single sample sequenced in a study of tumor-infiltrating lymphocytes in primary liver carcinoma. Researchers generated TCR beta cDNA from about 0.5 ug of total RNA, relying on a constant-region primer. Three-round nested multiplex PCR performed with slightly modified ARM-PCR produced the TCR beta libraries. Primers for the first two PCR rounds were TRBV1-TRBV30 forward primers and a C-beta reverse primer (roughly 10 cycles per round). TCRdb processed the multiplex PCR reads anew with MiXCR; each CDR3 protein has one entry. The sample lists approximately 330,000 distinct CDR3 sequences, less than 75% seen once, with about 6.3% in the top ten. Germline DNA was extracted too, while blood RNA derived from unsorted whole blood. The source material was peripheral blood. The receptor source for this set is a middle-aged man with primary liver carcinoma and hepatitis B virus infection.

This clonotype was counted at least ten times. The gene calls are TRBV4-2 and TRBJ2-3; possibly TRBD2 for D (5 bases). Trimming removed 2 bases from V and 4 bases from J, with 13 bases in between. Germline V gene lookup returns CDR1 LGHNA and CDR2 YNFKEQ. The CDR3 has 15 residues. The CDR3 nucleotides read TGTGCCAGCAGCCAACATAGCCGGCGGGCAGATACGCAGTATTTT. It codes for CASSQHSRRADTQYF.

As for this clonotype: The CDR3 does not close with the conserved phenylalanine or tryptophan, likely indicating a read error. This chain connects TRBV11-2 to TRBJ2-2; D gene uncertain. The CDR3 has 14 residues. Germline CDR1 is SGHAT and CDR2 is FQNNGV. The DNA for the CDR3 is TGTACCAGCAGCCGTCGAGGTAACACCGGGGAGCTGTTTTCT. Amino acids: CTSSRRGNTGELFS.

This clonotype was found a few times. The chain recombines TRBV18 with TRBJ2-1, with a tentative D call TRBD1 (5 bases). CDR1 and CDR2 (germline): KGHSH, LQKENI. CDR3 length: 14 residues. V gave up 6 bases and J gave up 6 bases, with 15 bases separating them. Written as DNA, the CDR3 is TGTGCCAGCTCCATCCAGGGAACGGGCAATGAGCAGTTCTTC. As protein: CASSIQGTGNEQFF.

For this clonotype: At one of its ends the junction is not consistent with the germline gene, which may arise from a read error. The gene calls are TRBV6-6 and TRBJ1-1; 10 nucleotides align to TRBD1. The CDR3 has 15 amino acids. Germline lookup yields CDR1 MNHNY and CDR2 SVGAGI (reference sequence). CDR3 DNA: TGTTCCAGCAGTGGGCGACAGGGGGCGAACACTGAAGCTTTCTTT. This translates into CSSSGRQGANTEAFF.

This clonotype was found a few times. This chain connects TRBV5-5 to TRBJ2-5, with no clear D. The germline V gene has CDR1 SGHKS and CDR2 YYEKEE (reference sequence). V lost 10 bases to trimming and J lost 5 bases, with 15 bases between them. This CDR3 region has 12 residues. The CDR3 DNA sequence: TGTGCCCCAAGAAAACTCGGGGAGACCCAGTACTTC. Amino acid sequence: CAPRKLGETQYF.

This clonotype was seen ten or more times. This sequence joins TRBV11-2 and TRBJ2-1; TRBD2 aligns across 8 bases. The CDR3 has 15 residues. Germline V CDR1 and CDR2: SGHAT, FQNNGV. The J segment lost 6 bases and the V segment lost 5 bases, leaving 9 bases of the junction unmatched. In nucleotides, the CDR3 is TGTGCCAGCAGCGAAACCGGGACTAGAACCAATGAGCAGTTCTTC. It specifies CASSETGTRTNEQFF.

This clonotype was counted a few times. A much larger clonotype is one base distant, so this may be a read error. The J gene is TRBJ2-3, the V gene TRBV6-6; maybe TRBD1 (5 bases). CDR3 size: 15 residues. Germline loops: CDR1 MNHNY, CDR2 SVGAGI (reference sequence). V was trimmed by 6 bases and J by 3 bases, leaving 16 bases between them. The CDR3 here is CASSNGHGWTDTQYF. In DNA, the CDR3 is TGTGCCAGCAGCAATGGACATGGATGGACAGATACGCAGTATTTT.

On this clonotype: Germline is not matched at one junction end, which may reflect a read error. CDR3 loop: CASSRELMGRNTQYF. The CDR3 nucleotides are TGTGCCAGCAGTCGGGAACTAATGGGGAGGAACACTCAGTACTTC. V and J are TRBV5-6 and TRBJ2-4; possible D gene TRBD2, 6 bases. The CDR3 extends over 15 amino acids. Per the germline V gene, CDR1 is SGHDT and CDR2 is YYEEEE.

As concerns this clonotype: A junction boundary mismatches the germline segment, possibly from a read error. This chain links TRBV11-2 with TRBJ2-7; 9 bases match TRBD2. The CDR3 is 18 amino acids. CDR1 is SGHAT and CDR2 is FQNNGV in the germline V gene. The CDR3 sequence is CAISLAWSSGMLNYEQYF. DNA of the CDR3: TGTGCCATCAGCTTAGCTTGGTCTAGCGGGATGCTAAACTACGAGCAGTATTTC.

This clonotype has only a few counts. It may be a read error: a sequence one base away is much more abundant. J is TRBJ1-5 and V is TRBV12-3 or TRBV12-4; D is possibly TRBD1 (5 bases). V dropped 3 bases and J dropped 4 bases, with 13 bases sitting between them. The CDR3 covers 15 residues. The CDR3 DNA reads TGTGCCAGCAGTTTCGGGGGTTTCAGGAATCAGCCCCAGCATTTT. It translates to CASSFGGFRNQPQHF.

The table lists this clonotype with a few counts. This chain links TRBV28 with TRBJ1-2, with TRBD1 matching over 8 bases. Germline V gene lookup returns CDR1 MDHEN and CDR2 SYDVKM. V gave up 7 bases and J gave up 4 bases; unmatched junction bases: 5. The CDR3 is made up of 13 amino acids. CDR3 protein: CASTRGTGYGYTF. CDR3 in DNA: TGTGCCAGCACCCGTGGGACAGGCTATGGCTACACCTTC.

The rearrangement joins TRBV7-8 to TRBJ2-4; D gene ambiguous. The CDR3 is 14 residues long. Looked up from germline, CDR1 is SGHVS and CDR2 is FQNEAQ. The V gene lost 9 bases and the J gene lost 8 bases, with 20 bases spanning the gap. The CDR3, as DNA: TGTGCCAGAAGCGTAGAAAGCCGGGTGGACATTCAGTACTTC. Translating gives CARSVESRVDIQYF.

On this clonotype itself: Germline and junction disagree at one end, which may indicate a read error. V and J are TRBV6-2 or TRBV6-3 and TRBJ1-5; D is perhaps TRBD1 (5 bases). This CDR3 is built from 13 residues. Germline loops: CDR1 MNHEY, CDR2 SVGEGT. The DNA for the CDR3 is TGTGCCAGCAATGTCGACAGTCATCAGCCCCAACATTTT. This gives the protein CASNVDSHQPQHF.

Many counts were recorded for this clonotype. Written as DNA, the CDR3 is TGCGCCAGCAGCCAATACGAGCAGTACTTC. Amino acid sequence: CASSQYEQYF. The chain combines TRBV10-2 with TRBJ2-7; D unclear. V dropped 6 bases and J dropped 4 bases, with 4 bases sitting between them. Germline lookup yields CDR1 WSHSY and CDR2 SAAADI. This CDR3 is built from 10 residues.

With regard to this clonotype: This CDR3 is missing its conserved last phenylalanine or tryptophan, likely due to a read error. The rearrangement links TRBV11-2 to TRBJ1-1; no firm D call. This CDR3 is built from 13 residues. Germline loops: CDR1 SGHAT, CDR2 FQNNGV. Here the CDR3 reads CASSLDGATEAFI. The CDR3 bases are TGTGCCAGCAGTTTAGATGGCGCTACCGAAGCTTTCATT.

A note on this clonotype: A junction end diverges from the germline sequence, so it may reflect a read error. The chain combines TRBV4-2 with TRBJ2-2, with D possibly called TRBD1 or TRBD2 (6 bases each). CDR3 length equals 14 residues. Germline lookup yields CDR1 LGHNA and CDR2 YNFKEQ. In DNA, the CDR3 is TGTGCCAGCAGCGAGGGGGGATGCACCGGGGAGCTGTTATTT. Protein: CASSEGGCTGELLF.

As for this clonotype: It may be a read error: a sequence one base away is much more abundant. This CDR3 fails to terminate in the conserved phenylalanine or tryptophan, so it likely reflects a read error. The chain couples TRBV29-1 to TRBJ2-7; 9 positions match TRBD1. The CDR3 covers 15 residues. The ends lost 6 bases at V and 3 bases at J; junction bases unmatched: 12. Germline-derived CDR1 and CDR2 are SQVTM and ANQGSEA. DNA for the CDR3: TGCAGCGTCGGGTTGGGACAGGGCAGCCTCTACGAGCAGTACTCC. Protein: CSVGLGQGSLYEQYS.

Worth noting for this clonotype: This clone may be a read error of a much larger clone one base away. V and J are TRBV5-6 and TRBJ1-3; D uncertain. The CDR3 has 16 residues. V dropped 4 bases and J dropped 0 bases, with 14 bases sitting between them. Germline assignment: CDR1 SGHDT and CDR2 YYEEEE. The CDR3 DNA is TGTGCCAGCAGCGAGATCTACATAGACTCTGGAAACACCATATATTTT. This translates into CASSEIYIDSGNTIYF.

This clonotype appeared a few times. The chain employs TRBV6-6 and TRBJ1-2; D is unclear. Germline V lookup: CDR1 MNHNY, CDR2 SVGAGI (reference sequence). V gave up 0 bases and J gave up 3 bases, with 8 bases separating them. The CDR3 runs to 14 residues. CDR3 coding DNA: TGTGCCAGCAGTTACTCAGGGCTAGACTATGGCTACACCTTC. Its protein is CASSYSGLDYGYTF.

Regarding this clonotype: This may stem from a read error, because a much larger clone lies one nucleotide away. The chain couples TRBV4-3 to TRBJ1-1; D is undetermined. Germline V CDR1 and CDR2: LGHNA, YSLEER. The CDR3 consists of 13 residues. Here the CDR3 reads CACSQEPSTEAFF. In DNA, the CDR3 is TGCGCCTGCAGCCAAGAGCCATCCACTGAAGCTTTCTTT.

Worth noting for this clonotype: As the CDR3 is not closed by the conserved phenylalanine or tryptophan, this likely results from a read error. This chain uses TRBV28 with TRBJ2-7; D is perhaps TRBD1 or TRBD2 (6 bases each). This CDR3 has 18 residues. The V end lost 5 bases, the J end lost 2 bases, and 25 bases lay between the germline ends. Germline CDR1 and CDR2: MDHEN and SYDVKM. This chain's CDR3 is CASSGGRLGGGIPYEQYL. The DNA for the CDR3 is TGTGCCAGCAGTGGGGGCCGGCTGGGGGGAGGAATCCCCTACGAGCAGTACCTC.

On this clonotype: A junction end diverges from the germline sequence, so it may reflect a read error. The rearrangement uses TRBV12-3 or TRBV12-4 and TRBJ2-3, with 10 bases that match TRBD2. The CDR3 is 18 amino acids. CDR3 protein: CVSSLTGTSARAIDTQYF. CDR3 coding DNA: TGTGTCAGCAGCCTGACTGGGACTAGCGCGAGGGCTATAGATACGCAGTATTTT.

The rearrangement links TRBV28 to TRBJ2-1; 9 nucleotides match TRBD2. CDR1 is MDHEN and CDR2 is SYDVKM in the germline V gene. CDR3 length: 16 amino acids. V dropped 4 bases and J dropped 6; count of bases not matched to a gene: 10. The chain's CDR3 is CASSSRPGLAINEQFF. For the CDR3, the DNA is TGTGCCAGCAGTTCCCGCCCGGGACTAGCTATCAATGAGCAGTTCTTC.

This clonotype was detected once. Just one base apart from a much larger clone, this may be a read error. This rearrangement joins TRBV20-1 to TRBJ2-1; 7 bases are shared with TRBD2. CDR3 length: 14 amino acids. In germline, CDR1 is DFQATT, CDR2 SNEGSKA (reference sequence). V trimming: 5 bases; J trimming: 5 bases; junction bases outside the gene matches: 9. The CDR3 nucleotides read TGCAGTGCTGGGGGGACTATACCCAACAATGAGCAGTTCTTC. It translates to CSAGGTIPNNEQFF.

Comments on this clonotype: Mismatch with germline at one junction end may stem from a read error. This chain uses TRBV6-1 with TRBJ1-5; unclear D gene. This CDR3 is 15 amino acids long. Germline lookup yields CDR1 MNHNS and CDR2 SASEGT. The chain's CDR3 is CASSGISCSNQPEHF. The CDR3 coding sequence is TGTGCCAGCAGTGGAATCTCCTGTAGCAATCAGCCCGAGCATTTT.

Notes on this clonotype: With a much larger clone just one base away, this may be a read error. This rearrangement joins TRBV30 to TRBJ2-6, with no clear D. CDR3 length: 13 amino acids. CDR1 and CDR2 from the germline V gene are GTSNPN and SVGIG (reference sequence). The CDR3 loop is CAWRGSAANVLTF. The CDR3 nucleotides read TGTGCCTGGAGGGGCTCTGCGGCCAACGTCCTGACTTTC.

This clonotype was observed a single time. This clone may be a read error of a much larger clone one base away. V and J are TRBV10-3 and TRBJ1-1, with D possibly TRBD1 on 5 matching bases. Looked up from germline, CDR1 is ENHRY and CDR2 is SYGVKD. This CDR3 has 11 residues. The CDR3 spells CSAGRDTEAFF. CDR3 nucleotide sequence: TGCTCCGCAGGGAGGGACACTGAAGCTTTCTTT.